This is a list of T cell receptor beta chains from one sample in a study of T cell repertoires in cytomegalovirus infection. TCRdb independently ran MiXCR on the reads; one entry per CDR3 protein. Counted here are a few hundred thousand distinct CDR3 sequences, 40% occurring once; the ten biggest clones make up over 45%. Their target antigens are unknown. The sequencing used cultured PBMCs, collected from culture after CMV antigen stimulation. Source of these receptors: a human donor in good health (CMV status not recorded). Some clones in this sample may be carry-over from other donors' samples. Each CDR3 is given with its conserved first and last residue. Each record gives: J gene, V gene, CDR3 protein.

>TRBJ2-3|TRBV6-1
CASSELPRVRTSTDTQYF
>TRBJ2-3|TRBV19
CARHREGDTQYF
>TRBJ2-7|TRBV29-1
CSVEIGGRGGEQYF
>TRBJ1-5|TRBV12-3/TRBV12-4
CASSRTRHQPQHF
>TRBJ1-2|TRBV6-2/TRBV6-3
CASTLTQRDKGYTF
>TRBJ2-5|TRBV18
CASSSQGGKETQYF
>TRBJ1-1|TRBV2
CASSARPNTEAFF
>TRBJ1-4|TRBV6-6
CASSSQQGGTNEKLFF
>TRBJ1-2|TRBV6-5
CASSYVRGDYGYTF
>TRBJ1-2|TRBV20-1
CSARLANYGYTF
>TRBJ1-2|TRBV13
CASSLGAEAYGYTF
>TRBJ2-3|TRBV7-2
CASSPHRGSSTDTQYF
>TRBJ2-5|TRBV7-2
CASSREGGAGETQYF
>TRBJ2-7|TRBV7-2
CASSLVGLAGDYEQYF
>TRBJ2-1|TRBV18
CASSRSVATVYNEQFF
>TRBJ1-5|TRBV6-8
CASSGTGLGNQPQHF
>TRBJ2-3|TRBV7-2
CASSSIGDTQYF
>TRBJ1-1|TRBV7-6
CASSFTGLNTEAFF
>TRBJ2-3|TRBV7-9
CASSSSGGTTDTQYF
>TRBJ1-6|TRBV7-2
CASSSLTGRNSPLHF
>TRBJ2-7|TRBV7-2
CASSPRASGRHEQYF
>TRBJ2-5|TRBV6-1
CASSELGQGARETQYF
>TRBJ2-2|TRBV7-2
CASSIYTGELFF
>TRBJ2-6|TRBV5-4
CASSLPQGYEAGANVLTF
>TRBJ2-1|TRBV20-1
CSARGDSGRKYNEQFF
>TRBJ2-3|TRBV7-2
CASSWRVSITDTQYF
>TRBJ2-1|TRBV6-1
CASSEGDYNEQFF
>TRBJ2-3|TRBV2
CASVPGTSPDTQYF
>TRBJ1-6|TRBV6-2/TRBV6-3
CASATRRNSPLHF
>TRBJ1-1|TRBV7-9
CASSLAQGARGNTEAFF
>TRBJ2-7|TRBV7-2
CASSLAVGRTLRKDYEQYF
>TRBJ1-2|TRBV27
CASSRTPIRRDYGYTF
>TRBJ1-2|TRBV5-5
CASSPFGGADGYTF
>TRBJ1-4|TRBV2
CASSVGGEKLFF
>TRBJ2-7|TRBV7-2
CASRRELLREGSYEQYF
>TRBJ2-1|TRBV6-2/TRBV6-3
CASRRSGGWDEQFF
>TRBJ2-7|TRBV15
CATSRRQTYEQYF
>TRBJ2-1|TRBV6-2/TRBV6-3
CASSYSRLAGLYNEQFF
>TRBJ1-2|TRBV7-9
CASSLVDRESHGYTF
>TRBJ2-2|TRBV7-2
CASTRGGVYAGELFF
>TRBJ2-4|TRBV18
CASSPRAGSLLAKNIQYF
>TRBJ2-7|TRBV10-3
CAISESAETYEQYF
>TRBJ2-7|TRBV7-8
CASSLRQGLHEQYF
>TRBJ2-4|TRBV3-1
CASSQDHQNIQYF
>TRBJ2-3|TRBV7-2
CASGGASVRTDTQYF